A single T cell receptor (beta chain) is shown here with its context. Its antigen is not known. These data are taken from a study of post-analysis software for immune sequencing data. Study in general: Relapsing-remitting, secondary progressive and progressive-relapsing forms of multiple sclerosis all featured among disease courses. Study conclusions and caveats: Batch-mates among the samples co-clustered strongly by F measure. The study found TRBV5-6, TRBV5-1 and TRBV20-1 among a few TRBV segments more frequent in patients than controls. When compared against controls, multiple sclerosis patients showed significantly lower normalized Chao1 diversity.

Unique-molecular-identifier-tagged TCR beta cDNA libraries were used. When about 1 to 11 million T cells were used, they gave hundreds of thousands of cDNA molecules. TCRdb redid the calling of the PCR reads with MiXCR, one entry per CDR3 protein. Of roughly 870,000 distinct CDR3 sequences listed, around 50% are singletons. V dropped 1 base and J dropped 5 bases, with 11 bases sitting between them. This CDR3 has 14 residues. The sample was blood. The chain has TRBV12-3 or TRBV12-4 and TRBJ1-2, with D perhaps matching TRBD1 (5 bases). This clonotype originated in a girl aged 5 to 17 with multiple sclerosis. The CDR3 coding sequence is TGTGCCAGCAGTTTAGGCAGGGCCTCGTATGGCTACACCTTC. This sequence encodes CASSLGRASYGYTF.